A single sample is the source of the 6 T cell receptor beta chains below, sequenced in a study of CD8 T cells in Susac syndrome. With random hexamers, reverse transcription was performed on roughly 0.45 to 1 ug of RNA. TCRdb passed the immunoSEQ multiplex PCR reads through MiXCR, listing each CDR3 protein once. This table has roughly 190,000 distinct CDR3 sequences, more than 85% appearing once. The sample comprised CD4+ T cells from PBMCs. All receptors derive from a human donor with Susac syndrome.

This chain uses TRBV3-1 with TRBJ1-2, with D uncertain. Germline loops: CDR1 LGHDT, CDR2 YNNKEL (reference sequence). The CDR3 loop spans 11 amino acids. Trimming removed 7 bases at V and 6 bases at J, with 9 bases between. DNA for the CDR3: TGTGCCAGCACCAACCAGGATGGCTACACCTTC. Its protein product is CASTNQDGYTF. Looking up the rest from reference TRBV3-1 and TRBJ1-2 gives the full variable domain: DTAVSQTPKYLVTQMGNDKSIKCEQNLGHDTMYWYKQDSKKFLKIMFSYNNKELIINETVPNRFSPKSPDKAHLNLHINSLELGDSAVYFCASTNQDGYTFGSGTRLTVV.

This clonotype was found once. CDR3 loop: CASREGQRYEQYF. As DNA, the CDR3 is TGTGCCAGCAGAGAAGGACAACGCTACGAGCAGTACTTC. The J gene is TRBJ2-7, the V gene TRBV28; D perhaps matches TRBD1 (5 bases). The V end was cut by 6 bases, the J end by 3 bases, with 12 bases between. Germline V gives CDR1 MDHEN, CDR2 SYDVKM. The CDR3 loop spans 13 amino acids.

This clonotype was seen more than once but under ten times. This chain uses TRBV5-4 with TRBJ2-1; tentatively, D is TRBD2 (5 bases). Germline V CDR1 and CDR2: SGHNT, YYREEE (reference sequence). The CDR3 length is 13 residues. V lost 2 bases and J 8 bases, leaving 11 bases between the germline ends. The CDR3 protein is CASSFQGRDEQFF. CDR3 sequence (DNA): TGTGCCAGCAGCTTTCAAGGGAGAGATGAGCAGTTCTTC.

V and J are TRBV4-1 and TRBJ1-3; D is ambiguous. CDR1 is MGHRA and CDR2 is YSYEKL in the germline V gene. V lost 2 bases and J lost 4, with 15 bases in between. This CDR3 spans 16 amino acids. The CDR3 is CASSQQARDPGNTIYF. As DNA, the CDR3 is TGCGCCAGCAGCCAACAAGCCCGGGATCCAGGAAACACCATATATTTT.

The rearrangement uses TRBV24-1 and TRBJ2-2; D gene ambiguous. Germline CDR1 and CDR2: KGHDR and SFDVKD. This CDR3 is built from 16 residues. Trimming removed 3 bases at V and 4 bases at J, with 14 bases between. The CDR3 region is CATSDAIGSLTGELFF. CDR3 coding DNA: TGTGCCACCAGTGATGCCATAGGATCCCTCACCGGGGAGCTGTTTTTT.

The chain recombines TRBV18 with TRBJ1-5; maybe TRBD1 (5 bases). CDR1 and CDR2 (germline): KGHSH, LQKENI. The CDR3 extends over 18 amino acids. Deletions cut 4 bases from V and 3 bases from J, with 22 bases between. The CDR3 spells CASSQTNPVREPNQPQHF. CDR3 nucleotides: TGTGCCAGCTCACAAACCAACCCCGTCAGGGAACCCAATCAGCCCCAGCATTTT.